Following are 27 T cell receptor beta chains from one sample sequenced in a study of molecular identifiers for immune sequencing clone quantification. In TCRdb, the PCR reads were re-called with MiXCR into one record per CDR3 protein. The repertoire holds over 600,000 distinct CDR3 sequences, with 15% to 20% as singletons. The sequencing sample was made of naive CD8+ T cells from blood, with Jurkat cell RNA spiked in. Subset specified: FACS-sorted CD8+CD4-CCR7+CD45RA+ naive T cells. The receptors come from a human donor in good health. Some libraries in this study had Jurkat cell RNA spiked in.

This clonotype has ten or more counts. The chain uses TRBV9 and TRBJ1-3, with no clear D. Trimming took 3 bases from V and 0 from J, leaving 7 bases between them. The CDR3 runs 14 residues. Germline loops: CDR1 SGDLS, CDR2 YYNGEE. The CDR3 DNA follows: TGTGCCAGCAGCGATAGTATCTCTGGAAACACCATATATTTT. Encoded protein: CASSDSISGNTIYF. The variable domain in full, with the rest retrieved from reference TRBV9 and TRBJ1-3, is DSGVTQTPKHLITATGQRVTLRCSPRSGDLSVYWYQQSLDQGLQFLIQYYNGEERAKGNILERFSAQQFPDLHSELNLSSLELGDSALYFCASSDSISGNTIYFGEGSWLTVV.

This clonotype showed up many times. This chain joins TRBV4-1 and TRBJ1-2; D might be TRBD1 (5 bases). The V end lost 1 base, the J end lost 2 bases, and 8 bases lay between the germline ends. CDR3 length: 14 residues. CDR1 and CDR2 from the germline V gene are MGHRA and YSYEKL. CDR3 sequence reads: CASSQVAGNYGYTF. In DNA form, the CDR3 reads TGCGCCAGCAGCCAAGTTGCAGGGAACTATGGCTACACCTTC.

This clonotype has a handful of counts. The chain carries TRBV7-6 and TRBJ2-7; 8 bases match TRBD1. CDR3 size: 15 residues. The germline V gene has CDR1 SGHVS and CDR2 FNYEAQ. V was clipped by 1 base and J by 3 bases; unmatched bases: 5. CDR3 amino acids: CASSLEDRESYEQYF. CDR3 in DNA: TGTGCCAGCAGCTTAGAGGACAGGGAAAGCTACGAGCAGTACTTC.

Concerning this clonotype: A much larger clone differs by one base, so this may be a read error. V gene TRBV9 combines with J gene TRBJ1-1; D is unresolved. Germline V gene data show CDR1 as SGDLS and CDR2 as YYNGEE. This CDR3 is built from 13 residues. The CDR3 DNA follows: TGTGCCAGCAACAGTGGGGTCTCTACTGAAGCTTCCTTT. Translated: CASNSGVSTEASF. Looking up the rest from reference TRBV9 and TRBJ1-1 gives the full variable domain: DSGVTQTPKHLITATGQRVTLRCSPRSGDLSVYWYQQSLDQGLQFLIQYYNGEERAKGNILERFSAQQFPDLHSELNLSSLELGDSALYFCASNSGVSTEASFGQGTRLTVV.

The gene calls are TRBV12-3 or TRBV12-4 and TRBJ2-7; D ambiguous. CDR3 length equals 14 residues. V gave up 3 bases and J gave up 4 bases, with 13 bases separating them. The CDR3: CASSFSGQRYEQYF. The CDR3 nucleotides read TGTGCCAGCAGTTTCTCGGGCCAGAGATACGAGCAGTACTTC.

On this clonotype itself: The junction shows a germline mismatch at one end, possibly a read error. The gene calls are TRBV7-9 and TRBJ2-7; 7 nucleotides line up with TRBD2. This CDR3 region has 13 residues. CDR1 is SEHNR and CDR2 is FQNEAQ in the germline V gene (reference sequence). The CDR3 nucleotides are TGTGCCAGCAGCTCGGGACTACCTTACGGGCAGTACTTC. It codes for CASSSGLPYGQYF.

Written as DNA, the CDR3 is TGTGCCTCAATCCAGGACCCCTTAAGGGACACTGAAGCTTTCTTT. Translating it yields CASIQDPLRDTEAFF. The gene calls are TRBV6-2 or TRBV6-3 and TRBJ1-1, with D uncertain. V lost 11 bases and J 3 bases, leaving 22 bases between the germline ends. The germline V gene has CDR1 MNHEY and CDR2 SVGEGT. The CDR3 is made up of 15 amino acids.

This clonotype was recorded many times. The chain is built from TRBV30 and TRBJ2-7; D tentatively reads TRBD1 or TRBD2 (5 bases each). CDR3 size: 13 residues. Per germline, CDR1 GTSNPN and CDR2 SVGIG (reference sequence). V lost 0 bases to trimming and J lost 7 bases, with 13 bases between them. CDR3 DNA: TGTGCCTGGAGTGTAGGGACCGCGTCAGAGCAGTACTTC. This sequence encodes CAWSVGTASEQYF.

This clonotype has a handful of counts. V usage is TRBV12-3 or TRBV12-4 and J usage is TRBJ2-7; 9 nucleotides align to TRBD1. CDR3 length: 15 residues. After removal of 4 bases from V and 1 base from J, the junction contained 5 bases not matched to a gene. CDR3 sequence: CASSSPGTGSYEQYF. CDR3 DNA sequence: TGTGCCAGCAGTTCTCCCGGGACAGGGTCCTACGAGCAGTACTTC.

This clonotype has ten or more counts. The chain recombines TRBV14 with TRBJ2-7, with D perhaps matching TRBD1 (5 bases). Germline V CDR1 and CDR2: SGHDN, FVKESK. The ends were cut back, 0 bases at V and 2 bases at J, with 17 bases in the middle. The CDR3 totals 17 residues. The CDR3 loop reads CASSQDFATGYTYEQYF. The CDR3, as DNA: TGTGCCAGCAGCCAAGATTTTGCTACAGGTTACACCTACGAGCAGTACTTC.

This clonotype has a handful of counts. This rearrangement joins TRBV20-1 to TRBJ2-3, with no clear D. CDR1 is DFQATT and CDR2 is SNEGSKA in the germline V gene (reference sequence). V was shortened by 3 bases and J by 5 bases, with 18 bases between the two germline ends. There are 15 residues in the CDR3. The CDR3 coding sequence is TGCAGTGCTAGTGGAGCACAGTCCTCAGAAGATACGCAGTATTTT. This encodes CSASGAQSSEDTQYF.

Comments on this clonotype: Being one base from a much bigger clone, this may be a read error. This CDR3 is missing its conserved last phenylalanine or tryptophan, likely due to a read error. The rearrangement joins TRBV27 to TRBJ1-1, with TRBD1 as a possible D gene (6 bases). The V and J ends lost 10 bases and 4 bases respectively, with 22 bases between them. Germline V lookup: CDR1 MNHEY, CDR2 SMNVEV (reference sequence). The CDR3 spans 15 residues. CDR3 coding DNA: TGTGCCACCCGAAGGAGATCAGGGGTGATCACTGAAGCTTTCTGT. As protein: CATRRRSGVITEAFC.

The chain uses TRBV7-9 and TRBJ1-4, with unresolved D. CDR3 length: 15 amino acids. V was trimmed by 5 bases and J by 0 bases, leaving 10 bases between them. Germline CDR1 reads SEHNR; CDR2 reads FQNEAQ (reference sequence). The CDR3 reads CASSRSKTTNEKLFF. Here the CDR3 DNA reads TGTGCCAGCAGCCGTTCCAAAACAACTAATGAAAAACTGTTTTTT. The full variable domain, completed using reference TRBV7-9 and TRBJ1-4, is DTGVSQNPRHKITKRGQNVTFRCDPISEHNRLYWYRQTLGQGPEFLTYFQNEAQLEKSRLLSDRFSAERPKGSFSTLEIQRTEQGDSAMYLCASSRSKTTNEKLFFGSGTQLSVL.

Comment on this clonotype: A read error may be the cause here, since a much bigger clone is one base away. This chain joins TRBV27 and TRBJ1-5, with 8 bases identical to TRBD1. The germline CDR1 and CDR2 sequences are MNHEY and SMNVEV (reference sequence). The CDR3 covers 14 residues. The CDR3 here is CVSSVRQGNQPQHF. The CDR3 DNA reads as TGTGTCAGCAGTGTTCGACAGGGGAATCAGCCCCAGCATTTT.

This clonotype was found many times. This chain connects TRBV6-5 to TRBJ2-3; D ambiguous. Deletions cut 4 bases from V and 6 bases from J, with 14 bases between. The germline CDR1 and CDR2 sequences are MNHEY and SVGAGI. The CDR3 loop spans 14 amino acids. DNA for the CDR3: TGTGCCAGCAGTTTTAGGGCCGGGTGGGATACGCAGTATTTT. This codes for CASSFRAGWDTQYF.

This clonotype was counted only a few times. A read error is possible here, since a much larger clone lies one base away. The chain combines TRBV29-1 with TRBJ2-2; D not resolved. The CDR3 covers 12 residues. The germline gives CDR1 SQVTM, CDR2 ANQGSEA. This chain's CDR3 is CRYCTSTGELFF. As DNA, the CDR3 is TGTCGGTACTGTACGAGCACCGGGGAGCTGTTTTTT.

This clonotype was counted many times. Here the CDR3 reads CASSPEGGYEQYF. The CDR3, as DNA: TGTGCCAGCAGCCCAGAGGGGGGCTACGAGCAGTACTTC. J is TRBJ2-7 and V is TRBV9; either TRBD1 or TRBD2 may supply D (6 bases each). CDR3 length: 13 amino acids. Between the trimmed V and J ends, which lost 4 bases and 3 bases, there was a span of 11 bases. CDR1 SGDLS and CDR2 YYNGEE come from the germline V gene.

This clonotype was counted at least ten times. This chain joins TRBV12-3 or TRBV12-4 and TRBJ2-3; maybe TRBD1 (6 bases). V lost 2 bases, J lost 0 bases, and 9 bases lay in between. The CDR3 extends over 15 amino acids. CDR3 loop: CASSLSDRSTDTQYF. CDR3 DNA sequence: TGTGCCAGCAGTTTATCAGACAGGAGCACAGATACGCAGTATTTT.

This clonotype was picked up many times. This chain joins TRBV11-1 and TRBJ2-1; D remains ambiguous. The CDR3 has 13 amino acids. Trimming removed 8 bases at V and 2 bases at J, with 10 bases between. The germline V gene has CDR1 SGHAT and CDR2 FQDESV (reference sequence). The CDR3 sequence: CASGRIAYNEQFF. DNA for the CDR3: TGTGCCAGCGGGCGGATTGCCTACAATGAGCAGTTCTTC.

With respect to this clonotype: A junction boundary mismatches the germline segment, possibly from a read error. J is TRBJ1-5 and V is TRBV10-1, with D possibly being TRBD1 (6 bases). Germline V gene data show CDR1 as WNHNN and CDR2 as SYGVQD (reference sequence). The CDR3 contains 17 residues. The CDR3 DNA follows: TGCGCCAGCATCCCCCACCATCCGACAGGCTTCAATCAGCCCCAGCATTTC. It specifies CASIPHHPTGFNQPQHF.

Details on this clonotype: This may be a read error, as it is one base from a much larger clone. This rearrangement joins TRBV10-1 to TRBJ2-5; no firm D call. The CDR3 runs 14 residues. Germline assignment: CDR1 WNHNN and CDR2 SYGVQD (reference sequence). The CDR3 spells CASRESTVQETQYF. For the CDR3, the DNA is TGCGCCAGCAGAGAGTCGACGGTCCAAGAGACCCAGTACTTC.

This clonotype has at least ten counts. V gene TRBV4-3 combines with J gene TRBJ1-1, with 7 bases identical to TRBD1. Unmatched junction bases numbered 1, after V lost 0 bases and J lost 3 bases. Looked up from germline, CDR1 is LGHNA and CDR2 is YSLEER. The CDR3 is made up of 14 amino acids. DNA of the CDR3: TGCGCCAGCAGCCAAGAGACAGGGTACACTGAAGCTTTCTTT. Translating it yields CASSQETGYTEAFF.

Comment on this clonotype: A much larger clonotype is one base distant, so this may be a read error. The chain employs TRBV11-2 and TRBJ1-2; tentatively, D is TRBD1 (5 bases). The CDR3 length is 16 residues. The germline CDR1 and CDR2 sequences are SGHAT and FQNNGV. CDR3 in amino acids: CASSLQGLSSNYGYAF. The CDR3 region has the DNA TGTGCCAGCAGCTTACAGGGTCTCAGTTCGAACTATGGCTACGCCTTC.

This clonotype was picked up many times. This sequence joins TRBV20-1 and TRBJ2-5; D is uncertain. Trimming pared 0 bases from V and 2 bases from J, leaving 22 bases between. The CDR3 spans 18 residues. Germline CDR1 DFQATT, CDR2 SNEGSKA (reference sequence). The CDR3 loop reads CSARDSNPYDTKQETQYF. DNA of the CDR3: TGCAGTGCTAGAGATTCCAATCCTTATGACACAAAGCAAGAGACCCAGTACTTC.

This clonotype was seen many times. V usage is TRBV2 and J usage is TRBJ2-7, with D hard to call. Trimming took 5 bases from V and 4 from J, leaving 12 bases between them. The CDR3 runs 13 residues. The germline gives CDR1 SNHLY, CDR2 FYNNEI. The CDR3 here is CASSRVQTYEQYF. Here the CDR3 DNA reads TGTGCCAGCAGTAGGGTGCAGACGTACGAGCAGTACTTC. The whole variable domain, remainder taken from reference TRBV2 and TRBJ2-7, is EPEVTQTPSHQVTQMGQEVILRCVPISNHLYFYWYRQILGQKVEFLVSFYNNEISEKSEIFDDQFSVERPDGSNFTLKIRSTKLEDSAMYFCASSRVQTYEQYFGPGTRLTVT.

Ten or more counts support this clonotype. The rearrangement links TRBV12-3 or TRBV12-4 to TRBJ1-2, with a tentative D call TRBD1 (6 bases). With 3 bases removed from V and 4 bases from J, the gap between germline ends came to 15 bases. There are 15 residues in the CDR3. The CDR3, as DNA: TGTGCCAGCAGTTTGATTAGGGGGAAGATCTATGGCTACACCTTC. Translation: CASSLIRGKIYGYTF.

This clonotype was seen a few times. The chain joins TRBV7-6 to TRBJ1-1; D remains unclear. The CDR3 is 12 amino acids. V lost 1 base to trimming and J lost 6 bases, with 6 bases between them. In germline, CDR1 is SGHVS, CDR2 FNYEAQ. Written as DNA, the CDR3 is TGTGCCAGCAGCTTAGACGGATCTGAAGCTTTCTTT. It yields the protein CASSLDGSEAFF.